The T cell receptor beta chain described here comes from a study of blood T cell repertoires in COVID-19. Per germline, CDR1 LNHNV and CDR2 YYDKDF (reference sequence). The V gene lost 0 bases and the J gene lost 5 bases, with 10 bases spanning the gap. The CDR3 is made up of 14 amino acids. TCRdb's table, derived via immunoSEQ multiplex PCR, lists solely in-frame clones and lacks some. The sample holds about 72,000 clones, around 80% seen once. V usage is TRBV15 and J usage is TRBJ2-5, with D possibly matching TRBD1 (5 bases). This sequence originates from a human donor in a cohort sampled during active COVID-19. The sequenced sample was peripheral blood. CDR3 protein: CATSRDRVGETQYF. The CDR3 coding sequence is TGTGCCACCAGCAGAGACAGGGTTGGGGAGACCCAGTACTTC.